These T cell receptor beta chains were read from a single sample in a study of blood T cell repertoires in COVID-19. Measured with immunoSEQ multiplex PCR; TCRdb has only the in-frame clones, and not every one. Among around 360,000 clones listed, around 87% were seen once. Sequenced input: peripheral blood. The receptors come from a woman aged 25 to 45 with COVID-19, enrolled during active disease. CDR3s include the opening cysteine and the closing phenylalanine or tryptophan. Each record gives: V gene, J gene, CDR3 protein.

>TRBV30|TRBJ1-1
CAWVGTGRLETEAFF
>TRBV7-8|TRBJ2-7
CASSFSWDSHAYEQYF
>TRBV27|TRBJ2-2
CASRTGQVTGELFF
>TRBV29-1|TRBJ2-3
CSVGAQRVSTDTQYF
>TRBV14|TRBJ2-5
CASSHSAGGKTQYF
>TRBV4-3|TRBJ2-5
CASSQEIRETQYF
>TRBV10-1|TRBJ2-5
CASSGTGLQETQYF
>TRBV5-1|TRBJ2-5
CASSISGTTGETQYF
>TRBV19|TRBJ2-5
CASSTGGRETQYF
>TRBV5-6|TRBJ2-2
CASSFPGAGELFF
>TRBV7-2|TRBJ1-5
CASSWDRAHNQPQHF
>TRBV19|TRBJ1-2
CASSTRTGATGYTF
>TRBV6-2/TRBV6-3|TRBJ1-1
CASSYVPGANTEAFF
>TRBV9|TRBJ2-3
CASSAGLYTDTQYF
>TRBV2|TRBJ1-2
CASSPQGDRGYTF
>TRBV9|TRBJ2-7
CASSLWDTSYEQYF
>TRBV12-5|TRBJ2-7
CASGLVPWRRVPDYEQYF
>TRBV15|TRBJ1-2
CATSREGTYYGYTF
>TRBV9|TRBJ2-3
CASSATSGSFSTDTQYF
>TRBV5-1|TRBJ2-2
CASSRTGAGELFF